This T cell receptor (beta chain) came from a study of CD8 T cells in Susac syndrome (dated 2019 in TCRdb). Turning to the overall study: Whether CD8+ T cell activation and differentiation in Susac syndrome was antigen driven was tested using repertoire sequencing. Clonality of the CD8+ T cell repertoire was compared between about a dozen healthy donors, about 14 Susac syndrome patients and fewer than 16 multiple sclerosis patients.

Taken from the germline V gene (reference sequence), the CDR1 and CDR2 loops are LGHDT and YNNKEL. The CDR3, from cysteine to phenylalanine, totals 18 residues. Here the CDR3 DNA is all that survives: 54 bases in frame from base 1. Study-wide findings and limitations: The number of individuals in the TCR sequencing and HLA analysis was recognized as being relatively small.

Notes on this clonotype: The antigen it recognizes is unknown. Its ends do not fully match the called genes, so a read error is possible.

High-throughput TCR beta sequencing profiled peripheral blood CD8+ and CD4+ T cells from healthy donors, Susac syndrome patients and multiple sclerosis patients. The healthy donors served as controls matched for age and sex. Bulk CD8+ and CD4+ T cells were purified by magnetic negative isolation, while CD8+ TEMRA cells were enriched using FACS. Blood was collected in EDTA tubes and processed within 24 hours, with PBMCs isolated through density gradient centrifugation. PBMCs intended for TCR sequencing were cryopreserved in liquid nitrogen and thawed later in a water bath at 37 degrees C. The sorted or isolated CD4+, CD8+ and CD8+ TEMRA cells had a purity of 90% or higher. RNA was extracted with the RNeasy kit and 0.5 to 1 ug was reverse transcribed using random hexamers. TCR beta CDR3 regions were amplified with the immunoSEQ multiplex PCR assay covering 54 Vbeta and 13 Jbeta segments. PCR amplification bias was corrected by using a synthetic template baseline for primer optimization and computational correction. Per the authors' processing: Reads were annotated to V, D and J genes according to IMGT and were analyzed with immunoSEQ Analyzer, with only productive sequences retained. To calculate clonality, Shannon entropy was normalized by log2 of the number of productive unique sequences and then subtracted from one. For each patient and control, public and private clones were evaluated among the 100 most prevalent clones. Clones were defined as Susac-specific if absent from the healthy and MS cohorts, from around 1,100 published viral clones and from other ImmuneACCESS disease sequences. TCRdb trimmed public reads at Q25 via fastp, called clones via MiXCR and kept in-frame beta chains. Identical CDR3 protein sequences are pooled into one entry, listed with their most common genes and DNA. TCRdb's processing, not the study's, gives the V and J calls here. This sample lists over 95,000 distinct CDR3 sequences; roughly 92% were detected once. Approximately 0.12% of the sample goes to the ten largest clones.

The chain is assembled from TRBV3-1 and TRBJ2-5, with 9 junctional bases fitting TRBD2. Sequencing was carried out using CD8+ T cells from PBMCs. This sequence originates from a human donor in good health. The DNA reads TGTGCCAGCAGACAAGATGGATCGAGCGGCGGGGGGGCAGAGACCCAGTACTTC. It specifies CASRQDGSSGGGAETQYF.